Listed here are 20 T cell receptor beta chains from one sample, sequenced in a study of T cell clonality in common variable immunodeficiency. Profiling relied on immunoSEQ multiplex PCR, and the TCRdb table lists in-frame clones only, not all of them. Listed here are fewer than 75,000 clones without any singletons, the top ten holding about 1.7%. The sample comprised peripheral blood mononuclear cells. Receptors originate from a person between 18 and 69 years old in good health.

This clone showed up many times. Read coverage stops 3 residues before the CDR3 terminus; the germline J gene supplies the remainder. This chain links TRBV14 with TRBJ2-6, with D uncertain. CDR3 length equals 17 residues. Trimming cost V 1 base and J 2 bases, with 12 bases left between them. Germline V CDR1 and CDR2: SGHDN, FVKESK. CDR3 loop: CASSQVTSAAGANVLTF. The covered CDR3 bases are TGTGCCAGCAGCCAAGTAACCAGCGCCGCTGGGGCCAACGTC.

This clone was seen ten or more times. With the read ending 3 residues before the CDR3 end, the germline J gene is used to fill in that end. The chain links TRBV13 to TRBJ2-3; 9 positions match TRBD2. CDR1 is PRHDT and CDR2 is FYEKMQ in the germline V gene (reference sequence). This CDR3 has 14 amino acids. J was trimmed by 6 bases and V by 5 bases; bases with no gene match: 6. The CDR3 loop is CASSPPSGVDTQYF. The sequenced CDR3 bases are TGTGCCAGCAGCCCTCCTAGCGGGGTGGATACG.

This clone was seen a few times. The read terminates 3 residues ahead of where the CDR3 ends, so the germline J gene completes it. This chain links TRBV7-9 with TRBJ2-7; D perhaps matches TRBD1 (6 bases). The CDR3 is made up of 14 amino acids. Germline V gene sequence: CDR1 SEHNR, CDR2 FQNEAQ (reference sequence). V lost 3 bases and J 0 bases, leaving 9 bases between the germline ends. The sequenced part of the CDR3 DNA is TGTGCCAGCAGCTTGGACAGAGACTCCTACGAG. Residues: CASSLDRDSYE. Given in full, the CDR3 is CASSLDRDSYEQYF. Supplemented by reference TRBV7-9 and TRBJ2-7, the full variable domain reads DTGVSQNPRHKITKRGQNVTFRCDPISEHNRLYWYRQTLGQGPEFLTYFQNEAQLEKSRLLSDRFSAERPKGSFSTLEIQRTEQGDSAMYLCASSLDRDSYEQYFGPGTRLTVT.

The sample holds many counts of this clone. With the read ending 3 residues before the CDR3 end, the germline J gene is used to fill in that end. V usage is TRBV5-5 and J usage is TRBJ1-1; 10 nucleotides agree with TRBD1. Losses at the gene ends were 3 bases for V and 4 bases for J; bases not matched to a gene: 3. CDR3 length: 14 amino acids. The germline V gene encodes CDR1 SGHKS and CDR2 YYEKEE (reference sequence). CDR3 amino acids: CASSWTGGSTEAFF. The CDR3 DNA, read in part, is TGTGCCAGCAGCTGGACAGGGGGGAGCACTGAA.

As regards this clone: The read is 3 residues too short to cover the CDR3 end, so that end is filled in from the germline J gene. The chain recombines TRBV5-1 with TRBJ2-2; 14 bases agree with TRBD2. Germline trimming cut 3 bases from V and 6 bases from J; bases unmatched to any gene: 1. Germline V gives CDR1 SGHRS, CDR2 YFSETQ. The CDR3 spans 15 residues. Partial CDR3 DNA: TGCGCCAGCAGCTCGGGACTAGCGGGGGCCGGGGAG. Translation gives CASSSGLAGAGE. The full CDR3 sequence reads CASSSGLAGAGELFF.

This clone was found many times. The sequenced fragment ends 3 residues before the CDR3 boundary, so the rest is inferred from the germline J gene. The chain links TRBV5-4 to TRBJ2-1; TRBD2 agrees at 10 bases. V was pared by 0 bases and J by 6 bases, with 6 bases of the junction left unmatched. The CDR3 length is 16 residues. From germline, CDR1 is SGHNT and CDR2 YYREEE (reference sequence). CDR3 amino acids: CASSLDPAGGPNEQFF. CDR3 DNA (partial): TGTGCCAGCAGCTTGGACCCAGCGGGAGGGCCCAATGAG.

Ten or more counts support this clone. Read sequence stops 3 residues before the CDR3 end, and the germline J gene provides the missing end. J is TRBJ2-2 and V is TRBV5-1; 10 bases align to TRBD2. The CDR3 length is 16 residues. Germline CDR1 is SGHRS and CDR2 is YFSETQ. V lost 0 bases, J lost 3 bases, and 2 bases stayed unmatched. The sequenced CDR3 bases are TGCGCCAGCAGCTTGGAGCTAGCGGGAGACACCGGGGAG. This codes for CASSLELAGDTGE. The full CDR3 sequence reads CASSLELAGDTGELFF. Looking up the rest from reference TRBV5-1 and TRBJ2-2 gives the full variable domain: KAGVTQTPRYLIKTRGQQVTLSCSPISGHRSVSWYQQTPGQGLQFLFEYFSETQRNKGNFPGRFSGRQFSNSRSEMNVSTLELGDSALYLCASSLELAGDTGELFFGEGSRLTVL.

Many counts were recorded for this clone. The sequence runs out 3 residues before the end of the CDR3; the remainder is reconstructed from the germline J gene. V gene TRBV18 combines with J gene TRBJ2-3; 13 positions match TRBD2. V gave up 0 bases and J gave up 7 bases; unmatched junction bases: 4. This CDR3 comprises 16 residues. Germline V gives CDR1 KGHSH, CDR2 LQKENI. The DNA read from the CDR3 is TGTGCCAGCTCACCACCCGGGACTAGCGGGATAAATACG. Translating gives CASSPPGTSGINT. In full, the CDR3 is CASSPPGTSGINTQYF. Full variable domain (missing parts from reference TRBV18 and TRBJ2-3): NAGVMQNPRHLVRRRGQEARLRCSPMKGHSHVYWYRQLPEEGLKFMVYLQKENIIDESGMPKERFSAEFPKEGPSILRIQQVVRGDSAAYFCASSPPGTSGINTQYFGPGTRLTVL.

This clone was seen at least ten times. The read terminates 3 residues before the CDR3 end, so the remaining end is supplied by the germline J gene. The J gene is TRBJ1-1, the V gene TRBV5-1; D is perhaps TRBD1 (6 bases). Germline lookup yields CDR1 SGHRS and CDR2 YFSETQ. V was cut by 4 bases and J by 1 base, with 8 bases left in between. This CDR3 spans 13 amino acids. CDR3: CASSGQTNTEAFF. CDR3 DNA, as far as it was read: TGCGCCAGCAGCGGACAGACGAACACTGAA.

This clone came up many times. The read halts 3 residues ahead of the CDR3 end, with the missing end drawn from the germline J gene. The V and J genes are TRBV20-1 and TRBJ2-7; no reliable D call. The germline gives CDR1 DFQATT, CDR2 SNEGSKA (reference sequence). V was pared by 0 bases and J by 3 bases, with 9 bases between. There are 13 residues in the CDR3. CDR3 loop: CSAREGQRYEQYF. The sequenced part of the CDR3 DNA is TGCAGTGCTAGAGAGGGTCAGCGCTACGAG.

The table lists this clone with many counts. The read is 3 residues too short to cover the CDR3 end, so that end is filled in from the germline J gene. The chain combines TRBV20-1 with TRBJ2-7, with 7 nucleotides matching TRBD2. Germline-derived CDR1 and CDR2 are DFQATT and SNEGSKA (reference sequence). This CDR3 spans 13 amino acids. J lost 3 bases, V lost 6 bases, and 8 bases had no gene match. The CDR3 DNA, read in part, is TGCAGTGCAGGGAGACTAGCAGGCTACGAG. Translating it yields CSAGRLAGYE. The full CDR3 sequence reads CSAGRLAGYEQYF.

This clone occurred many times. Read sequence stops 3 residues before the CDR3 end, and the germline J gene provides the missing end. The J gene is TRBJ2-3, the V gene TRBV29-1, with D possibly matching TRBD1 (5 bases). V shed 7 bases and J shed 5 bases, with 13 bases lying between them. The CDR3 totals 12 residues. Germline values: CDR1 SQVTM, CDR2 ANQGSEA. Incomplete CDR3 DNA: TGCAGCGCCAGGGTCAGTGGAGATACG. Encoded protein: CSARVSGDT. The full CDR3 sequence reads CSARVSGDTQYF.

The sample holds many counts of this clone. Read data end 3 residues before the CDR3 end; the end is taken from the germline J gene. This sequence joins TRBV30 and TRBJ1-5; D is perhaps TRBD1 (6 bases). The CDR3 sequence is 13 residues long. Germline-derived CDR1 and CDR2 are GTSNPN and SVGIG (reference sequence). V gave up 1 base and J gave up 6 bases, with 10 bases separating them. Incomplete CDR3 DNA: TGTGCCTGGAGTGGCGGGACAATTCAGCCC. Its protein is CAWSGGTIQP. The whole CDR3 protein reads CAWSGGTIQPQHF.

This clone was seen many times. The CDR3 goes on 3 residues after the read ends, and that part is filled in from the germline J gene. The chain carries TRBV19 and TRBJ2-2, with 9 positions matching TRBD2. The CDR3 loop spans 15 amino acids. The V gene end was trimmed by 9 bases and the J gene end by 3 bases; junction bases not matched to a gene: 8. Per the germline V gene, CDR1 is LNHDA and CDR2 is SQIVND (reference sequence). The CDR3 region is CASHRAGGYTGELFF. The DNA read from the CDR3 is TGTGCCAGCCATCGAGCGGGAGGATACACCGGGGAG. The full variable domain, its missing parts supplied by reference TRBV19 and TRBJ2-2, is DGGITQSPKYLFRKEGQNVTLSCEQNLNHDAMYWYRQDPGQGLRLIYYSQIVNDFQKGDIAEGYSVSREKKESFPLTVTSAQKNPTAFYLCASHRAGGYTGELFFGEGSRLTVL.

The sample holds many counts of this clone. The missing CDR3 end, 3 residues past where the read stops, is filled in from the germline J gene. This chain connects TRBV18 to TRBJ1-1; D is undetermined. V was clipped by 3 bases and J by 7 bases, with 6 bases between them. Germline CDR1 and CDR2: KGHSH and LQKENI. This CDR3 is 11 amino acids long. CDR3 region: CASSPTVEAFF. The sequenced part of the CDR3 DNA is TGTGCCAGCTCACCCACAGTTGAA.

This clone was seen ten or more times. The CDR3 end is not reached by the read, which stops 3 residues before it; the germline J gene fills it in. The rearrangement links TRBV7-8 to TRBJ2-6; 9 nucleotides match TRBD1. The CDR3 runs 17 residues. CDR1 is SGHVS and CDR2 is FQNEAQ in the germline V gene. V lost 5 bases to trimming and J lost 2 bases; unmatched junction nucleotides: 7. The sequenced part of the CDR3 DNA is TGTGCCAGCAGCACGGACAGGGGTATGACTGGGGCCAACGTC. It is translated as CASSTDRGMTGANV. The complete CDR3 reads CASSTDRGMTGANVLTF.

This clone was seen a handful of times. The read ends 3 residues early relative to the CDR3; the germline J gene fills the gap. The J gene is TRBJ2-7, the V gene TRBV30; TRBD1 agrees at 7 bases. In germline, CDR1 is GTSNPN, CDR2 SVGIG (reference sequence). This CDR3 contains 12 residues. J gave up 3 bases and V 5 bases, and 4 bases lay outside the gene matches. The CDR3 sequence is CAWGDSFYEQYF. The part of the CDR3 DNA that was read is TGTGCCTGGGGGGACAGCTTCTACGAG.

This clone was picked up many times. Read sequence stops 3 residues before the CDR3 end, and the germline J gene provides the missing end. V usage is TRBV10-3 and J usage is TRBJ2-2; TRBD1 is a possible D gene (6 bases). The CDR3 extends over 12 amino acids. Germline assignment: CDR1 ENHRY and CDR2 SYGVKD. V was shortened by 7 bases and J by 3 bases, with 6 bases between the two germline ends. The covered CDR3 bases are TGTGCCATCAAGGGGGACACCGGGGAG. Translated, it gives CAIKGDTGE. The complete CDR3 sequence is CAIKGDTGELFF.

This clone was recorded at least ten times. The read terminates 3 residues ahead of where the CDR3 ends, so the germline J gene completes it. This chain links TRBV20-1 with TRBJ2-2, with D possibly matching TRBD2 (6 bases). The CDR3 covers 16 residues. V lost 1 base, J lost 0 bases, and 12 bases lay in between. Germline loops: CDR1 DFQATT, CDR2 SNEGSKA (reference sequence). The part of the CDR3 DNA that was read is TGCAGTGCTAGAGTAGGGGTAGCGGCGAACACCGGGGAG. Translating it yields CSARVGVAANTGE. The entire CDR3 protein is CSARVGVAANTGELFF.

This clone was observed many times. The CDR3 is CASSYSGAWGQPQHF. The CDR3 DNA, read in part, is TGTGCCAGCAGTTACTCGGGGGCCTGGGGTCAGCCC. The chain uses TRBV6-2 or TRBV6-3 and TRBJ1-5; tentatively, D is TRBD1 (6 bases). From the germline J gene comes the end of the CDR3, since the read stops 3 residues before it. Trimming left V 0 bases short and J 6 bases short, with 12 bases between. Germline-derived CDR1 and CDR2 are MNHEY and SVGEGT. CDR3 size: 15 residues.